The clone carrying this T cell receptor beta chain showed up just once. Method: immunoSEQ multiplex PCR; TCRdb's copy keeps in-frame clones and lacks some. The sample has 35,000 to 50,000 clones, around 87% seen once. These data originate in a study of control samples from healthy donors and cancer patients. CDR1 is MNHEY, CDR2 SVGAGI, per germline. CDR3 length equals 15 residues. Trimming took off 0 bases at V and 0 bases at J, with 9 bases between the two ends. Sequencing was performed on PBMCs. The rearrangement uses TRBV6-5 and TRBJ2-7; the D is unclear. The receptor was isolated from an older woman with lung cancer. The CDR3 spells CASSYSVVPSYEQYF. In DNA form, the CDR3 reads TGTGCCAGCAGTTACTCCGTGGTGCCCTCCTACGAGCAGTACTTC.